Listed below are T cell receptor beta chains from one sample, sequenced in a study of cytomegalovirus exposure and HLA in healthy donors. Here immunoSEQ multiplex PCR was the method, and the copy in TCRdb shows in-frame clones only, minus some. The table records roughly 130,000 clones, about 8.5% of them present only once. Sequenced: PBMCs. All receptors derive from a man aged 40-49 years in good health and CMV-seronegative. Both conserved end residues are part of each CDR3. Fields, in order: clone size, V gene, D gene, CDR3 length, J gene, CDR3 protein, CDR3 DNA. The D gene is left open where the match is weak. Clone size is given for some rows only: seen once, a few or many times, or a class if the clone is expanded.

.	TRBV9	.	14	TRBJ2-2	CASSVGTNTGELFF	TGTGCCAGCAGCGTAGGGACAAACACCGGGGAGCTGTTTTTT
.	TRBV9	TRBD2	15	TRBJ2-7	CASSLLAGGLDEQYF	TGTGCCAGCAGCCTTCTAGCGGGGGGGCTCGACGAGCAGTACTTC
.	TRBV4-2	TRBD2	17	TRBJ2-7	CASITRLLIAGTYEQYF	TGTGCCAGCATCACAAGGCTCCTCATAGCGGGGACCTACGAGCAGTACTTC
.	TRBV6-1	.	11	TRBJ2-5	CASTTGETQYF	TGTGCCAGCACAACCGGGGAGACCCAGTACTTC
few	TRBV18	.	16	TRBJ2-7	CASSPPRGTSAYEQYF	TGTGCCAGCTCACCACCGAGAGGGACATCCGCCTACGAGCAGTACTTC
few	TRBV19	TRBD1	15	TRBJ1-6	CASSRDRANNSPLHF	TGTGCCAGTAGTCGGGACAGGGCAAATAATTCACCCCTCCACTTT
.	TRBV6-5	TRBD1	11	TRBJ1-1	CASRQGAEAFF	TGTGCCAGCAGACAGGGGGCTGAAGCTTTCTTT
.	TRBV28	.	15	TRBJ1-3	CASSFTSNSGNTIYF	TGTGCCAGCAGTTTTACGAGCAACTCTGGAAACACCATATATTTT
.	TRBV6-1	TRBD1	13	TRBJ2-1	CASPTGEYNEQFF	TGTGCCAGCCCGACAGGGGAATACAATGAGCAGTTCTTC
.	TRBV5-1	.	19	TRBJ1-3	CASSLAPRQLTTSGNTIYF	TGCGCCAGCAGCTTGGCGCCGCGACAGCTCACTACATCTGGAAACACCATATATTTT